The next 14 T cell receptor beta chains were all read from a single sample in a study of identical twins. Each CDR3 protein gets one entry after TCRdb re-called the 5' RACE reads with MiXCR. The table shows 600,000 to 800,000 distinct CDR3 sequences, with about 20% occurring only once. In addition, the sample was reused for a study of T cells expressing NK-cell markers.

The sequenced material came from PBMCs. These receptors were collected from a woman between 18 and 30 years old in good health.

This clonotype was detected a few times. The V gene is TRBV7-9, the J gene TRBJ2-5, with D unclear. Germline CDR1 SEHNR, CDR2 FQNEAQ (reference sequence). The CDR3 is 11 amino acids. V was shortened by 7 bases and J by 2 bases, with 5 bases between the two germline ends. The CDR3 sequence: CASTIQETQYF. CDR3 DNA sequence: TGTGCCAGCACCATTCAAGAGACCCAGTACTTC. Drawing the rest from reference TRBV7-9 and TRBJ2-5, the complete variable domain is DTGVSQNPRHKITKRGQNVTFRCDPISEHNRLYWYRQTLGQGPEFLTYFQNEAQLEKSRLLSDRFSAERPKGSFSTLEIQRTEQGDSAMYLCASTIQETQYFGPGTRLLVL.

This clonotype was recorded a few times. The chain recombines TRBV10-3 with TRBJ2-3; 12 bases line up with TRBD2. The CDR3 contains 18 residues. CDR1 is ENHRY, CDR2 SYGVKD, per germline. Unmatched junction bases numbered 9, after V lost 3 bases and J lost 2 bases. CDR3 coding DNA: TGTGCCATCAGTGATACCGGACTAGCGGGGTCCCACACAGATACGCAGTATTTT. It encodes CAISDTGLAGSHTDTQYF.

The sample holds a few counts of this clonotype. The rearrangement links TRBV7-2 to TRBJ2-7; possibly TRBD1 for D (6 bases). The germline V gene encodes CDR1 SGHTA and CDR2 FQGNSA. This CDR3 has 14 amino acids. V shed 2 bases and J shed 3 bases, with 11 bases lying between them. CDR3 bases: TGTGCCAGCAGCTTAAGCAGGGGCCGCTACGAGCAGTACTTC. Its translation: CASSLSRGRYEQYF.

The table lists this clonotype with a few counts. The chain combines TRBV12-3 or TRBV12-4 with TRBJ2-1, with TRBD2 identical over 12 bases. The CDR3 spans 16 residues. Trimming cost V 6 bases and J 7 bases; bases outside gene matches: 10. CDR3 nucleotide sequence: TGTGCCAGCAGAAGCCGACTAGCGGGAGAGGAAAATGAGCAGTTCTTC. Translated: CASRSRLAGEENEQFF.

This clonotype was found a few times. The gene calls are TRBV20-1 and TRBJ2-1, with 10 nucleotides matching TRBD2. The CDR3 contains 12 residues. CDR1 and CDR2 from the germline V gene are DFQATT and SNEGSKA (reference sequence). V shed 6 bases, J shed 13 bases, and the junction held 9 bases outside the gene matches. CDR3 sequence: CSALAGGPLQFF. The DNA of the CDR3 is TGCAGTGCCTTAGCGGGAGGACCCTTACAGTTCTTC.

This clonotype was picked up many times. The chain joins TRBV29-1 to TRBJ1-1; tentative D call: TRBD1 (5 bases). Trimming took 5 bases from V and 0 from J, leaving 10 bases between them. From germline, CDR1 is SQVTM and CDR2 ANQGSEA. The CDR3 has 13 amino acids. Written as DNA, the CDR3 is TGCAGCGTTTGGGGGAGAATGAACACTGAAGCTTTCTTT. This gives the protein CSVWGRMNTEAFF.

The chain carries TRBV20-1 and TRBJ2-1, with TRBD2 identical over 9 bases. The CDR3 covers 14 residues. The V gene end was trimmed by 5 bases and the J gene end by 3 bases; junction bases not matched to a gene: 5. Germline CDR1 reads DFQATT; CDR2 reads SNEGSKA (reference sequence). The CDR3 DNA is TGCAGTGCTCTCCTGACTAGCGGCTACAATGAGCAGTTCTTC. Its translation is CSALLTSGYNEQFF.

This clonotype was recorded a few times. The V and J genes are TRBV5-6 and TRBJ1-1; D is undetermined. V shed 3 bases and J shed 4 bases, with 13 bases lying between them. CDR3 size: 14 residues. Germline V lookup: CDR1 SGHDT, CDR2 YYEEEE. The CDR3 coding sequence is TGTGCCAGCAGCTGGACCCCGGTGGGCACTGAAGCTTTCTTT. It translates to CASSWTPVGTEAFF.

This clonotype was picked up a small number of times. V and J are TRBV5-1 and TRBJ1-6; the D gene is possibly TRBD1 (5 bases). The V end was cut by 4 bases, the J end by 10 bases, with 18 bases between. CDR1 SGHRS and CDR2 YFSETQ come from the germline V gene. This CDR3 has 15 residues. Here the CDR3 DNA reads TGCGCCAGCAGCCTCCGGGACGGACTAGGATCACCCCTCCACTTT. This codes for CASSLRDGLGSPLHF.

There are a few counts of this clonotype. This chain joins TRBV20-1 and TRBJ2-7; D uncertain. The CDR3 totals 15 residues. With 5 bases removed from V and 0 bases from J, the gap between germline ends came to 17 bases. Germline-derived CDR1 and CDR2 are DFQATT and SNEGSKA (reference sequence). Here the CDR3 reads CSALSSRFFSYEQYF. The CDR3 DNA reads TGCAGTGCTCTATCATCCAGGTTCTTCTCCTACGAGCAGTACTTC.

CDR3 protein: CASSENEGDAYEQYF. In DNA, the CDR3 is TGTGCCAGCAGTGAAAATGAGGGTGACGCCTACGAGCAGTACTTC. The J gene is TRBJ2-7, the V gene TRBV25-1; a possible D gene is TRBD2 (5 bases). In germline, CDR1 is MGHDK, CDR2 SYGVNS. The ends were cut back, 2 bases at V and 2 bases at J, with 13 bases in the middle. The CDR3 extends over 15 amino acids.

The CDR3 loop is CASSRQGRNEQFF. The CDR3 DNA follows: TGTGCCAGCAGCCGACAGGGTAGAAATGAGCAGTTCTTC. The chain carries TRBV7-9 and TRBJ2-1; 7 nucleotides align to TRBD1. The junction had 5 bases not matched to a gene; V was cut back by 5 bases and J by 7 bases. The CDR3 length is 13 residues. Germline V CDR1 and CDR2: SEHNR, FQNEAQ (reference sequence).

V gene TRBV18 combines with J gene TRBJ1-4, with 11 bases lining up with TRBD1. The CDR3 totals 16 residues. V shed 3 bases, J shed 13 bases, and the junction held 13 bases outside the gene matches. CDR1 KGHSH and CDR2 LQKENI come from the germline V gene. The CDR3 DNA is TGTGCCAGCTCACCTCGGACGGACAGGGGGCGTGGAATACTGTTTTTT. It translates to CASSPRTDRGRGILFF. Using reference TRBV18 and TRBJ1-4 for the parts outside the CDR3, the full variable domain is NAGVMQNPRHLVRRRGQEARLRCSPMKGHSHVYWYRQLPEEGLKFMVYLQKENIIDESGMPKERFSAEFPKEGPSILRIQQVVRGDSAAYFCASSPRTDRGRGILFFGSGTQLSVL.

V and J are TRBV12-5 and TRBJ2-4, with 10 bases identical to TRBD2. CDR1 is LGHNT, CDR2 FRNRAP, per germline. The CDR3 runs 15 residues. V lost 7 bases, J lost 8 bases, and 11 bases stayed unmatched. The CDR3 is CASAASGSEEDIQYF. The CDR3 region has the DNA TGTGCTAGTGCGGCTAGCGGGAGTGAGGAGGACATTCAGTACTTC.